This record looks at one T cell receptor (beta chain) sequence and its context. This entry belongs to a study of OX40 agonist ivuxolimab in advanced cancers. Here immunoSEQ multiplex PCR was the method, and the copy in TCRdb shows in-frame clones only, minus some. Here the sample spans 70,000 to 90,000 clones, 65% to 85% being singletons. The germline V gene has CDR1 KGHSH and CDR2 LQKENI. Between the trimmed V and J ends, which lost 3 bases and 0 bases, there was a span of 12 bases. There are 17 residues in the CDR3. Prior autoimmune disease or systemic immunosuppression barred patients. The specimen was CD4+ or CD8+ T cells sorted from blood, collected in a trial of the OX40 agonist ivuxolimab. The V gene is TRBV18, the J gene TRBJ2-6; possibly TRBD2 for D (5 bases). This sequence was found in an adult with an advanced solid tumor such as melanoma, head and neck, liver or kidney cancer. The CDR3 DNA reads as TGTGCCAGCTCACCTTGGAGGCAGGCCTCTGGGGCCAACGTCCTGACTTTC. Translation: CASSPWRQASGANVLTF.